This T cell receptor beta chain is drawn from a study of OX40 agonist ivuxolimab in advanced cancers. Study results and limitations: Among the lowest peripheral clonal expansion occurred in 0.1-3.0 mg/kg partial responders. Dose levels from 0.1 to 3.0 mg/kg saw CD4+ and CD8+ blood T cells expand clonally by week 6.

This clone appeared once. Its antigen remains unknown. Trimming took off 3 bases at V and 4 bases at J, with 5 bases between the two ends. Germline CDR1 reads SGHDT; CDR2 reads YYEEEE. The CDR3 has 12 amino acids. Here immunoSEQ multiplex PCR was the method, and the copy in TCRdb shows in-frame clones only, minus some. Found here are tens of thousands of clones, 89% of them singletons; the top ten hold over 0.35%. Specimen: CD4+ or CD8+ T cells sorted from blood, collected in a trial of the OX40 agonist ivuxolimab. This chain uses TRBV5-6 with TRBJ1-3; no clear D gene. This clonotype originated in an adult with an advanced solid tumor such as melanoma, head and neck, liver or kidney cancer. The CDR3 reads CASSSQGNTIYF. CDR3 nucleotides: TGTGCCAGCAGCTCCCAGGGAAACACCATATATTTT. The entire variable domain, with the rest obtained from reference TRBV5-6 and TRBJ1-3, is as follows: DAGVTQSPTHLIKTRGQQVTLRCSPKSGHDTVSWYQQALGQGPQFIFQYYEEEERQRGNFPDRFSGHQFPNYSSELNVNALLLGDSALYLCASSSQGNTIYFGEGSWLTVV.